Listed below are T cell receptor beta chains from one sample, sequenced in a study of T-cell memory formation after mild COVID-19. MiXCR was run by TCRdb on the 5' RACE reads, yielding one entry per CDR3 protein. The table shows approximately 480,000 distinct CDR3 sequences, with approximately 18% occurring only once. The source material was PBMCs or a T cell subset sorted from them (not recorded which). These receptors were collected from an adult woman who had mild COVID-19 (a few samples of this study predate the infection). Cell type and time point are not known. Both conserved end residues are trimmed from each CDR3. Each record gives: J gene, V gene, D gene, clone size, CDR3 protein. The D gene is left open where the match is weak. Clone sizes are given selectively: once, few, many, or a class where the clone is expanded.

J: TRBJ1-1; V: TRBV7-3; D: -; size: few; CDR3: ASSPPRGQGAF
J: TRBJ1-5; V: TRBV11-2; D: TRBD1; size: few; CDR3: ASSFDRGNQPQH
J: TRBJ1-2; V: TRBV12-3/TRBV12-4; D: -; size: many; CDR3: ASSQAGGYT
J: TRBJ1-1; V: TRBV27; D: TRBD1; size: -; CDR3: ASSPRTGGVNTEAF
J: TRBJ2-5; V: TRBV7-2; D: -; size: -; CDR3: ASSNFYSETQY
J: TRBJ2-5; V: TRBV20-1; D: TRBD2; size: -; CDR3: SATLAGKETQY
J: TRBJ2-1; V: TRBV11-2; D: TRBD2; size: -; CDR3: ASSLEPGLGSNEQF
J: TRBJ2-1; V: TRBV12-3/TRBV12-4; D: -; size: few; CDR3: ASSFSLQVSYNEQF
J: TRBJ1-2; V: TRBV11-2; D: -; size: few; CDR3: ASSFPSVDGYT
J: TRBJ2-5; V: TRBV3-1; D: TRBD2; size: -; CDR3: ASSQGRSRAGVRETQY
J: TRBJ2-6; V: TRBV9; D: -; size: -; CDR3: ASRDDSKGQSGANVLT
J: TRBJ2-1; V: TRBV16; D: -; size: few; CDR3: ASSQLRTAGNEQF
J: TRBJ1-2; V: TRBV15; D: -; size: -; CDR3: ATSSGVGYT
J: TRBJ2-3; V: TRBV20-1; D: TRBD2; size: -; CDR3: SARSSALVREGHTDTQY
J: TRBJ2-1; V: TRBV7-3; D: TRBD1; size: -; CDR3: ASSTGTGDEQF
J: TRBJ2-2; V: TRBV7-9; D: -; size: -; CDR3: ASSSPGFGELF
J: TRBJ2-1; V: TRBV6-1; D: -; size: -; CDR3: ASSEGRGSYNEQF
J: TRBJ2-1; V: TRBV20-1; D: -; size: few; CDR3: SARDAQGWVGSYNEQF
J: TRBJ2-3; V: TRBV5-6; D: -; size: -; CDR3: ASSPGGGILTDTQY
J: TRBJ1-5; V: TRBV7-9; D: -; size: -; CDR3: ASSSSLTDQPQH
J: TRBJ2-3; V: TRBV21-1; D: -; size: few; CDR3: ASTTGLAIDTQY
J: TRBJ2-7; V: TRBV29-1; D: -; size: -; CDR3: SVEDLGVSSSYEQY
J: TRBJ2-1; V: TRBV7-2; D: TRBD2; size: few; CDR3: ASSLSGLAGVPRASEQF
J: TRBJ2-7; V: TRBV6-5; D: -; size: once; CDR3: ASKGINNEQY
J: TRBJ1-1; V: TRBV5-1; D: -; size: -; CDR3: ASSLWRGGNTEAF
J: TRBJ2-1; V: TRBV12-3/TRBV12-4; D: -; size: many; CDR3: ASSFRDNEQF
J: TRBJ1-5; V: TRBV5-1; D: -; size: -; CDR3: ASSFDIGDQPQH
J: TRBJ2-5; V: TRBV15; D: -; size: -; CDR3: ATSRRDGKETQY
J: TRBJ2-7; V: TRBV5-1; D: TRBD1; size: -; CDR3: ASSHKTGNLYEQY